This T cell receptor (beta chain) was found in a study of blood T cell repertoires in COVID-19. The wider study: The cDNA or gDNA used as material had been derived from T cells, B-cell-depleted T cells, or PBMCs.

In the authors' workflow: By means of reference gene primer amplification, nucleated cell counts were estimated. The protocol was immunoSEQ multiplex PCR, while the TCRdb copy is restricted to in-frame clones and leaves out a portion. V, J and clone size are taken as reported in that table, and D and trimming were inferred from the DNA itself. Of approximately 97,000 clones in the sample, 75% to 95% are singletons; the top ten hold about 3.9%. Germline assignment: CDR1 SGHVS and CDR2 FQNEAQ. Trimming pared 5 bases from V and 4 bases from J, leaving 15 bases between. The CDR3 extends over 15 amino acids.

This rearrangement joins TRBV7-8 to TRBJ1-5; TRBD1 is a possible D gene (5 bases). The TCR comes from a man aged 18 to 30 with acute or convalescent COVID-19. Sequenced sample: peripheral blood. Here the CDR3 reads CASSTRVGLNQPQHF. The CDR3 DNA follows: TGTGCCAGCAGCACCAGGGTCGGTCTGAATCAGCCCCAGCATTTT. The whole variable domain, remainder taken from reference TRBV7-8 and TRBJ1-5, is GAGVSQSPRYKVAKRGQDVALRCDPISGHVSLFWYQQALGQGPEFLTYFQNEAQLDKSGLPSDRFFAERPEGSVSTLKIQRTQQEDSAVYLCASSTRVGLNQPQHFGDGTRLSIL.